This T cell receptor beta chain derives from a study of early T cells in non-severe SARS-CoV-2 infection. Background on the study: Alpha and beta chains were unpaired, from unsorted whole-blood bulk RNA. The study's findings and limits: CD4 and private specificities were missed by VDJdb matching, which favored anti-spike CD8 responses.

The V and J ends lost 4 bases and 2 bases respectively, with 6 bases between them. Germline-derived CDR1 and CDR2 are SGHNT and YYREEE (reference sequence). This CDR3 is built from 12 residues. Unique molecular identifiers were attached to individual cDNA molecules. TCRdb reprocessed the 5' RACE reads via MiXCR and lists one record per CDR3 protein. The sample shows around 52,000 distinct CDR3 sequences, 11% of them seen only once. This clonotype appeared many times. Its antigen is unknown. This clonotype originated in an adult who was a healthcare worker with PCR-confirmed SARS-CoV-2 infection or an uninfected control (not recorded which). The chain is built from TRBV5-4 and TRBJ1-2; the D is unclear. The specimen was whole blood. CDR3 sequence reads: CASSTENYGYTF. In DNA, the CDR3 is TGTGCCAGCAGCACTGAGAACTATGGCTACACCTTC.